The sequence of this T cell receptor beta chain was determined in a study of blood T cell repertoires in COVID-19. The overall study: Specimens from acute and convalescent COVID-19 originated in the United States, Italy and Spain. Sources were T cells, B-cell-depleted T cells, or PBMCs; the material itself was cDNA or gDNA.

Losses at the gene ends were 4 bases for V and 6 bases for J; bases not matched to a gene: 9. The germline gives CDR1 KGHDR, CDR2 SFDVKD. The CDR3 spans 17 residues. Seattle's cohort entered during active infection and was followed longitudinally. Original analysis: Reference gene primer amplification gave nucleated cell count estimates. Repertoires were generated with immunoSEQ multiplex PCR, while TCRdb's copy carries only in-frame clones and drops some. That table supplies the V and J calls and clone size; D and trimming were determined from the DNA. The data contain tens of thousands of clones, 82% of them singletons. This clone was counted between two and nine times.

This chain uses TRBV24-1 with TRBJ2-4; 12 bases align to TRBD1. The sequencing input was peripheral blood. The sequence derives from an older man with COVID-19, enrolled during active disease. The CDR3: CATSDPRDRGPLNIQYF. The CDR3 nucleotides read TGTGCCACCAGTGACCCACGGGACAGGGGGCCGCTAAACATTCAGTACTTC.